The entry below gives a single T cell receptor (beta chain) sequence along with its context. Germline-derived CDR1 and CDR2 are SGHRS and YFSETQ. The CDR3 length is 15 residues. V trimming: 3 bases; J trimming: 5 bases; junction bases outside the gene matches: 6. This record comes from a study of blood T cell repertoires in COVID-19. Study at large: PBMCs, B-cell-depleted T cells, or T cells provided the cDNA or gDNA that made up the material.

Here immunoSEQ multiplex PCR was the method, and the copy in TCRdb shows in-frame clones only, minus some. The sample records around 140,000 clones, 80% to 90% being singletons. Residents of 24 US areas, aged about 18 to 89 years, made up the participants. Each participant's cohort was designated according to participant-reported clinical history. The rearrangement uses TRBV5-1 and TRBJ2-2, with 8 bases aligning to TRBD1. The sample taken for sequencing was PBMCs or T cells enriched from blood (not recorded which). The receptor was isolated from a man between 60 and 75 years old who had recovered from COVID-19. CDR3 in DNA: TGCGCCAGCAGCTCACTGGGACAGGCGACCGGGGAGCTGTTTTTT. It translates to CASSSLGQATGELFF.